Below are 19 T cell receptor beta chains sequenced from a single sample in a study of shared clonotypes between healthy human individuals (dated by TCRdb to the early 2020s). Library construction relied on the immunoSEQ multiplex PCR assay. TCRdb retrieved this table from immuneACCESS and kept in-frame rearrangements only. Not all clones are present; in checked studies, unresolved V genes account for under half, and no reason is known for the remainder. In all, the sample holds over 1.4 million clones, and around 97% of those were seen once. Jointly, the top ten make up about 1% of the sample. The sample comprised naive CD4+ T cells sorted from blood. The cell subset or site label corresponds to: CD45RA+ positively selected. The receptor set was obtained from a man between 25 and 39 years old in good health.

V is TRBV7-2 and J is TRBJ1-1, with D unclear. Trimming took 1 base from V and 0 from J, leaving 9 bases between them. From germline, CDR1 is SGHTA and CDR2 FQGNSA. The CDR3 runs to 15 residues. The CDR3 DNA follows: TGTGCCAGCAGCTTAGGATTGTTAGTGAACACTGAAGCTTTCTTT. This encodes CASSLGLLVNTEAFF.

J is TRBJ2-7 and V is TRBV5-5, with 8 bases matching TRBD2. From germline, CDR1 is SGHKS and CDR2 YYEKEE (reference sequence). V was clipped by 2 bases and J by 4 bases; unmatched bases: 5. The CDR3 loop spans 14 amino acids. CDR3 protein: CASSLAGAAYEQYF. The CDR3 DNA follows: TGTGCCAGCAGCTTAGCGGGAGCGGCGTACGAGCAGTACTTC.

V is TRBV19 and J is TRBJ2-1; TRBD2 matches at 8 bases. Germline CDR1 reads LNHDA; CDR2 reads SQIVND (reference sequence). V shed 7 bases, J shed 6 bases, and the junction held 11 bases outside the gene matches. This CDR3 spans 15 amino acids. The DNA for the CDR3 is TGTGCCAGTAATTACGCCGGGGGGGGAGGCAATGAGCAGTTCTTC. Translating gives CASNYAGGGGNEQFF. Complete variable domain (other parts from reference TRBV19 and TRBJ2-1): DGGITQSPKYLFRKEGQNVTLSCEQNLNHDAMYWYRQDPGQGLRLIYYSQIVNDFQKGDIAEGYSVSREKKESFPLTVTSAQKNPTAFYLCASNYAGGGGNEQFFGPGTRLTVL.

The chain recombines TRBV10-3 with TRBJ1-1; D is perhaps TRBD1 (5 bases). Germline assignment: CDR1 ENHRY and CDR2 SYGVKD. Trimming removed 6 bases from V and 4 bases from J, with 15 bases in between. The CDR3 spans 14 residues. CDR3 DNA sequence: TGTGCCATCAGAACCGGGACTCTGGGCACTGAAGCTTTCTTT. Translating it yields CAIRTGTLGTEAFF.

To note about this clone: Likely a read error: the CDR3 ends without its conserved phenylalanine or tryptophan. The chain couples TRBV30 to TRBJ1-2; TRBD1 might be the D (5 bases). The CDR3 has 14 residues. CDR1 is GTSNPN, CDR2 SVGIG, per germline (reference sequence). With 1 base removed from V and 3 bases from J, the gap between germline ends came to 12 bases. The CDR3 DNA follows: TGTGCCTGGAGTGGGCTGACAGAAGACTATGGCTACACCCTC. Translated: CAWSGLTEDYGYTL.

This chain connects TRBV14 to TRBJ2-3; D uncertain. Deletions cut 8 bases from V and 4 bases from J, with 7 bases between. Germline values: CDR1 SGHDN, CDR2 FVKESK. The CDR3 sequence is 11 residues long. The CDR3 is CASGRSDTQYF. CDR3 DNA: TGTGCCAGCGGAAGGTCAGATACGCAGTATTTT.

The chain carries TRBV29-1 and TRBJ2-1, with D maybe TRBD1 (5 bases). The CDR3 is 11 amino acids. Trimming removed 7 bases from V and 8 bases from J, with 12 bases in between. The germline V gene has CDR1 SQVTM and CDR2 ANQGSEA. This chain's CDR3 is CSAQASDEQFF. CDR3 nucleotide sequence: TGCAGCGCACAGGCGAGCGATGAGCAGTTCTTC.

This chain connects TRBV19 to TRBJ1-2; 7 nucleotides agree with TRBD1. The CDR3 length is 13 residues. J lost 5 bases, V lost 6 bases, and 6 bases had no gene match. Germline V CDR1 and CDR2: LNHDA, SQIVND (reference sequence). This CDR3 is CASSAGGRYGYTF. The CDR3 DNA follows: TGTGCCAGTAGCGCAGGGGGTAGGTATGGCTACACCTTC.

The chain joins TRBV19 to TRBJ2-6; D not certain. V gave up 11 bases and J gave up 0 bases, with 8 bases separating them. This CDR3 is 13 amino acids long. Germline V CDR1 and CDR2: LNHDA, SQIVND (reference sequence). Here the CDR3 DNA reads TGTGCCGGACGGCACTCTGGGGCCAACGTCCTGACTTTC. Translating it yields CAGRHSGANVLTF.

The V and J genes are TRBV10-3 and TRBJ2-4, with 10 bases aligning to TRBD1. Germline V CDR1 and CDR2: ENHRY, SYGVKD. The CDR3 is 15 residues long. The J segment lost 5 bases and the V segment lost 6 bases, leaving 7 bases of the junction unmatched. The CDR3 nucleotides read TGTGCCATCAGCCGAGGGACAGGGGCAGAAAACATTCAGTACTTC. Translation: CAISRGTGAENIQYF.

The CDR3 reads CASNKLAGGPHDTQYF. In nucleotides, the CDR3 is TGTGCCAGCAACAAACTAGCGGGAGGCCCACATGATACGCAGTATTTT. This sequence joins TRBV27 and TRBJ2-3, with 12 nucleotides matching TRBD2. V lost 7 bases, J lost 6 bases, and 11 bases stayed unmatched. Germline V gene sequence: CDR1 MNHEY, CDR2 SMNVEV (reference sequence). The CDR3 contains 16 residues.

CDR3 in amino acids: CASSLQGTQYF. The CDR3, as DNA: TGTGCCAGCAGTTTACAGGGGACCCAGTACTTC. The chain couples TRBV27 to TRBJ2-5; a possible D gene is TRBD1 (5 bases). The CDR3 is 11 residues long. The V and J ends lost 2 bases and 7 bases respectively, with 5 bases between them. CDR1 and CDR2 (germline): MNHEY, SMNVEV (reference sequence).

J is TRBJ2-1 and V is TRBV5-1, with D possibly matching TRBD2 (6 bases). Germline CDR1 and CDR2: SGHRS and YFSETQ. The V gene lost 1 base and the J gene lost 10 bases, with 24 bases spanning the gap. The CDR3 totals 17 residues. Written as DNA, the CDR3 is TGCGCCAGCAGCTTGCGTTGGGTGCGAAACGGGAGAGGAGAGCAGTTCTTC. Protein sequence: CASSLRWVRNGRGEQFF.

This chain joins TRBV5-4 and TRBJ2-1; tentative D call: TRBD2 (7 bases). Between the trimmed V and J ends, which lost 2 bases and 1 base, there was a span of 13 bases. Germline lookup yields CDR1 SGHNT and CDR2 YYREEE (reference sequence). The CDR3 sequence is 16 residues long. CDR3 nucleotide sequence: TGTGCCAGCAGCTTTGTGGCGGGGGCTTCCTACAATGAGCAGTTCTTC. Its translation is CASSFVAGASYNEQFF.

This sequence joins TRBV7-3 and TRBJ1-1; weak D call: TRBD1 (5 bases). The length of the CDR3 is 15 residues. Germline V gene lookup returns CDR1 SGHTA and CDR2 FQGTGA. Trimming stripped 5 bases from V and 2 bases from J, with 15 bases between. CDR3 loop: CASSTNGGANTEAFF. The DNA for the CDR3 is TGTGCCAGCAGCACCAATGGAGGGGCCAACACTGAAGCTTTCTTT. The full variable domain, with the rest looked up from reference TRBV7-3 and TRBJ1-1, is GAGVSQTPSNKVTEKGKYVELRCDPISGHTALYWYRQSLGQGPEFLIYFQGTGAADDSGLPNDRFFAVRPEGSVSTLKIQRTERGDSAVYLCASSTNGGANTEAFFGQGTRLTVV.

The chain links TRBV28 to TRBJ2-5; tentatively, D is TRBD2 (6 bases). Deletions cut 6 bases from V and 5 bases from J, with 16 bases between. Germline CDR1 reads MDHEN; CDR2 reads SYDVKM. This CDR3 has 14 residues. The CDR3 spells CASSLQGGRETQYF. CDR3 DNA sequence: TGTGCCAGCAGCCTTCAGGGAGGCAGGGAGACCCAGTACTTC. Combining the CDR3 with reference TRBV28 and TRBJ2-5 gives the whole variable domain DVKVTQSSRYLVKRTGEKVFLECVQDMDHENMFWYRQDPGLGLRLIYFSYDVKMKEKGDIPEGYSVSREKKERFSLILESASTNQTSMYLCASSLQGGRETQYFGPGTRLLVL.

This chain connects TRBV9 to TRBJ2-7; D unclear. This CDR3 has 14 amino acids. V was clipped by 0 bases and J by 4 bases, with 11 bases between them. Germline-derived CDR1 and CDR2 are SGDLS and YYNGEE. The CDR3 DNA sequence: TGTGCCAGCAGCGTAGGGCAGAGAGTATACGAGCAGTACTTC. It encodes CASSVGQRVYEQYF.

V gene TRBV5-4 combines with J gene TRBJ1-3; 10 bases line up with TRBD1. J was trimmed by 4 bases and V by 3 bases; bases with no gene match: 7. CDR1 SGHNT and CDR2 YYREEE come from the germline V gene (reference sequence). The CDR3 covers 16 residues. CDR3 sequence: CASSWAGTGVGNTIYF. CDR3 in DNA: TGTGCCAGCAGCTGGGCCGGGACAGGGGTCGGAAACACCATATATTTT.

The rearrangement uses TRBV7-2 and TRBJ1-5, with D perhaps matching TRBD1 (5 bases). Germline-derived CDR1 and CDR2 are SGHTA and FQGNSA. The V end was cut by 5 bases, the J end by 11 bases, with 19 bases between. The CDR3 is made up of 14 amino acids. The CDR3 reads CASSIGEGIGTQHF. As DNA, the CDR3 is TGTGCCAGCAGCATAGGAGAGGGGATCGGGACCCAGCATTTT.